This T cell receptor (beta chain) was recorded in a study of cytomegalovirus exposure and HLA in healthy donors. Study-level information: An early data release held approximately 80 million unique TCRs from HLA-typed donors.

Vbeta (60) and Jbeta (13) primers were used in the PCR. TCRdb's copy holds only in-frame clones and misses some; the assay was immunoSEQ multiplex PCR. The sample includes 150,000 to 200,000 clones, around 78% of them seen just once. Despite likely unrecorded immune exposures, the donors were nominally healthy at the time of sampling. The sample taken for sequencing was PBMCs. The origin of this receptor is a woman under 40 in good health and CMV-seropositive.

Written as DNA, the CDR3 is TGTGCCAGCAGACAGAGTCTAACAAACCCCTACGAGCAGTACTTC. Protein sequence: CASRQSLTNPYEQYF. The chain has TRBV2 and TRBJ2-7; D gene ambiguous. Trimming left V 6 bases short and J 2 bases short, with 17 bases between. From germline, CDR1 is SNHLY and CDR2 FYNNEI. This CDR3 region has 15 residues.